The clone carrying this T cell receptor (beta chain) has a single count. Its specificity is not known. Profiling relied on immunoSEQ multiplex PCR, and the TCRdb table lists in-frame clones only, not all of them. The sample contains about 40,000 clones, roughly nine tenths of which appear only once. This record comes from a study of OX40 agonist ivuxolimab in advanced cancers. As for the study in general: Patients received ivuxolimab, an intravenous treatment, every 2 weeks at 0.01 to 10 mg/kg. Those enrolled were roughly 80% male, with a mean age of around 55 years and ages from roughly 23 to 79.

With baseline, cycle 4 day 1, and cycle 7 day 1 as timepoints, blood was sampled. The length of the CDR3 is 17 residues. Trimming shortened V by 1 base and J by 5 bases, and 20 bases separated the two germline ends. Looked up from germline, CDR1 is LNHDA and CDR2 is SQIVND (reference sequence). Study-wide findings and caveats: The work left the antigen specificity of expanded peripheral T cells undetermined.

The V call is TRBV19, the J call TRBJ2-5; tentatively, D is TRBD1 or TRBD2 (5 bases each). The specimen was CD4+ or CD8+ T cells sorted from blood, collected in a trial of the OX40 agonist ivuxolimab. The TCR comes from an adult with an advanced solid tumor such as melanoma, head and neck, liver or kidney cancer. CDR3 nucleotides: TGTGCCAGTAGTATAGCACGGGGTGGGGGACCAGTGGAGACCCAGTACTTC. Translated, it gives CASSIARGGGPVETQYF.